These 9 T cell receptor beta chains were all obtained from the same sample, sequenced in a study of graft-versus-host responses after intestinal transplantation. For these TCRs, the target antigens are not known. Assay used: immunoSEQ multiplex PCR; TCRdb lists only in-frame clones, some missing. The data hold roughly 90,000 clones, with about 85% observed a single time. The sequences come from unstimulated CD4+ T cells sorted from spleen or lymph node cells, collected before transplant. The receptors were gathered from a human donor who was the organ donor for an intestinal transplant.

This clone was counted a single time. The CDR3 DNA sequence: TGCGCCAGCACCCCCGGCGGGTCAGGGACTTGGGGGGAGACCCAGTACTTC. This gives the protein CASTPGGSGTWGETQYF. The chain joins TRBV5-1 to TRBJ2-5, with D perhaps TRBD2 (6 bases). Trimming stripped 6 bases from V and 5 bases from J, with 26 bases between. The CDR3 runs 17 residues. Germline loops: CDR1 SGHRS, CDR2 YFSETQ.

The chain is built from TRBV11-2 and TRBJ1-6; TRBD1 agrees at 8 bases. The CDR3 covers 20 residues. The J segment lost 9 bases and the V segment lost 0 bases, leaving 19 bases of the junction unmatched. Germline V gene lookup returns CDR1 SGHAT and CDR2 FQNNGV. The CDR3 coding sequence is TGTGCCAGCAGCTTAGATTATCGGGCAGGGGGCGCTGTGAAACCTTCACCCCTCCACTTT. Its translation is CASSLDYRAGGAVKPSPLHF.

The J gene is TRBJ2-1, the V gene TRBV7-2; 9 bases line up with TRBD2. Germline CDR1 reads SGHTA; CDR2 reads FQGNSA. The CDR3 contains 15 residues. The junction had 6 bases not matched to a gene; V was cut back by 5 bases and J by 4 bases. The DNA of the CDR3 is TGTGCCAGCAGCCGTAGCGGGAGCGCGTACAATGAGCAGTTCTTC. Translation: CASSRSGSAYNEQFF.

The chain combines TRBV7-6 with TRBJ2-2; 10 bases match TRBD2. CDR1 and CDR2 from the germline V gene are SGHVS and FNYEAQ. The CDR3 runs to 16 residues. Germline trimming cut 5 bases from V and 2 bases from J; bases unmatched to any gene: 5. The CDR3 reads CASSATSGTNTGELFF. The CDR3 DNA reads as TGTGCCAGCAGCGCCACTAGCGGGACTAACACCGGGGAGCTGTTTTTT. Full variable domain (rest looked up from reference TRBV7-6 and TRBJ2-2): GAGVSQSPRYKVTKRGQDVALRCDPISGHVSLYWYRQALGQGPEFLTYFNYEAQQDKSGLPNDRFSAERPEGSISTLTIQRTEQRDSAMYRCASSATSGTNTGELFFGEGSRLTVL.

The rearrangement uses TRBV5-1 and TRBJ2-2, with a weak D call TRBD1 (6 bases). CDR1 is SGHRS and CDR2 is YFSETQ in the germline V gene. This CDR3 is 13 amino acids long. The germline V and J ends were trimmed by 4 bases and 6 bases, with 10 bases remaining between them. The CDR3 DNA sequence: TGCGCCAGCAGCCTACGGACAGCCGGGGAGCTGTTTTTT. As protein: CASSLRTAGELFF.

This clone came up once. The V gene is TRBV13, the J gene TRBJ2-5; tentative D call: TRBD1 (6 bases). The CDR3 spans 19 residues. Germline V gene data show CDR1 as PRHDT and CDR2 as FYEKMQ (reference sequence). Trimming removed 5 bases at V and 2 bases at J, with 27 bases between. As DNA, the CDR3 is TGTGCCAGCAGCCGGAACGTCGGAACGAGGACAGCAGTACAAGAGACCCAGTACTTC. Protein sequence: CASSRNVGTRTAVQETQYF.

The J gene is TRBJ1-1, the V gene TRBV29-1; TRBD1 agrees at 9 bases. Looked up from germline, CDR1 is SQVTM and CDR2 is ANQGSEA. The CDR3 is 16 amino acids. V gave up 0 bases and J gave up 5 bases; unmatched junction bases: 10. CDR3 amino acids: CSVEDRDREGDTEAFF. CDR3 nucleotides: TGCAGCGTTGAAGATCGGGACAGGGAAGGTGATACTGAAGCTTTCTTT.

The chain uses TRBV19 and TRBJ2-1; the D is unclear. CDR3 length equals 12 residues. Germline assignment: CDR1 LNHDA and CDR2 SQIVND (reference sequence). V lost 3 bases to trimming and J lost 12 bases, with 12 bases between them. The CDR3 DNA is TGTGCCAGTAGTATTCCGTCTAGAGGGCAGTTCTTC. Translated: CASSIPSRGQFF.

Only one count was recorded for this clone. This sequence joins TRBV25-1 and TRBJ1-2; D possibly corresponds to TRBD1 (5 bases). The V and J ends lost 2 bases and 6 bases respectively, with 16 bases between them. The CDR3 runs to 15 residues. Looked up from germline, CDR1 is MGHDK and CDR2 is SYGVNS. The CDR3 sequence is CASSEVRGTGDGYTF. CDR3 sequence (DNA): TGTGCCAGCAGTGAAGTCCGGGGAACGGGGGATGGCTACACCTTC.